These 2 T cell receptor beta chains originate from one sample sequenced in a study of tumor-infiltrating lymphocytes in primary liver carcinoma. Unsorted whole blood served as the source of blood RNA, and germline DNA was extracted as well. Total RNA (around 500 ng) served as template for TCR beta cDNA synthesis primed by a constant-region primer. ARM-PCR, slightly modified, supplied the TCR beta libraries through three nested multiplex PCR rounds. TRBV1-TRBV30 forward primers paired with a C-beta reverse primer drove the first two PCR rounds, about 9 cycles each. TCRdb redid the calling of the multiplex PCR reads with MiXCR, one entry per CDR3 protein. This table has 300,000 to 350,000 distinct CDR3 sequences, around 50% appearing once. Sequencing input: peripheral blood. These receptors were obtained from a woman aged 25 to 39 with primary liver carcinoma and hepatitis B virus infection.

This clonotype appeared once. Possible read error: a much larger clone is one base away. This rearrangement joins TRBV6-5 to TRBJ2-3; weak D call: TRBD1 (6 bases). Germline CDR1 reads MNHEY; CDR2 reads SVGAGI. Trimming pared 6 bases from V and 6 bases from J, leaving 13 bases between. The CDR3 is made up of 13 amino acids. The CDR3 here is CASRGRDMDTQYF. In DNA form, the CDR3 reads TGTGCCAGCAGGGGTAGGGACATGGATACGCAGTATTTT.

The chain recombines TRBV4-3 with TRBJ1-1; D is unresolved. The V gene's germline CDR1 is LGHNA and CDR2 YSLEER. The V gene lost 1 base and the J gene lost 3 bases, with 12 bases spanning the gap. This CDR3 has 15 amino acids. For the CDR3, the DNA is TGCGCCAGCAGCCAAGTCCCATTTTCGGACACTGAAGCTTTCTTT. This sequence encodes CASSQVPFSDTEAFF.